What follows are 21 T cell receptor beta chains derived from one specimen sequenced in a study of identifying expanded T cells in peripheral blood. Generated by immunoSEQ multiplex PCR, the TCRdb table keeps only in-frame clones and is missing some. Altogether 100,000 or so clones are present, about 91% being singletons, with the ten largest covering 14%. The sample taken for sequencing was blood. These receptors all stem from a person aged 18 to 75 in good health.

The chain carries TRBV6-5 and TRBJ2-1, with D tentatively TRBD1 (7 bases). The germline V gene encodes CDR1 MNHEY and CDR2 SVGAGI. Trimming removed 6 bases at V and 4 bases at J, with 16 bases between. The CDR3 covers 15 residues. The chain's CDR3 is CASSPQGGPYNEQFF. DNA for the CDR3: TGTGCCAGCAGCCCCCAGGGGGGCCCTTACAATGAGCAGTTCTTC.

The CDR3 sequence: CASSFAGAVSRETQYF. As DNA, the CDR3 is TGTGCCAGCAGTTTTGCGGGGGCCGTTTCAAGGGAGACCCAGTACTTC. The J gene is TRBJ2-5, the V gene TRBV28; TRBD2 is a possible D gene (7 bases). Trimming removed 3 bases from V and 5 bases from J, with 19 bases in between. CDR1 and CDR2 (germline): MDHEN, SYDVKM. CDR3 size: 16 residues.

The V and J genes are TRBV7-9 and TRBJ1-6; tentative D call: TRBD1 (6 bases). The CDR3 runs 15 residues. The V gene lost 1 base and the J gene lost 10 bases, with 14 bases spanning the gap. CDR1 and CDR2 (germline): SEHNR, FQNEAQ (reference sequence). CDR3: CASSLGPRGGSPLHF. In DNA, the CDR3 is TGTGCCAGCAGCTTAGGTCCCAGGGGCGGATCACCCCTCCACTTT.

The chain joins TRBV19 to TRBJ1-4; D might be TRBD1 (5 bases). With 8 bases removed from V and 0 bases from J, the gap between germline ends came to 10 bases. CDR1 and CDR2 (germline): LNHDA, SQIVND (reference sequence). The CDR3 runs 14 residues. CDR3 nucleotides: TGTGCCAGTGGGGGACCGACAACTAATGAAAAACTGTTTTTT. Amino acids: CASGGPTTNEKLFF.

This clone has only a few counts. The chain recombines TRBV19 with TRBJ2-1; D is uncertain. CDR1 is LNHDA and CDR2 is SQIVND in the germline V gene (reference sequence). This CDR3 has 12 residues. The V and J ends lost 4 bases and 5 bases respectively, with 6 bases between them. This CDR3 reads CASSTRDNEQFF. The CDR3 DNA reads TGTGCCAGTAGTACCCGGGACAATGAGCAGTTCTTC.

The V gene is TRBV19, the J gene TRBJ1-4; 9 bases agree with TRBD1. Trimming removed 6 bases from V and 8 bases from J; junction bases left unmatched: 7. In germline, CDR1 is LNHDA, CDR2 SQIVND (reference sequence). The CDR3 has 14 residues. For the CDR3, the DNA is TGTGCCAGTAGGCCGGGACAGGGCGGCGAAAAACTGTTTTTT. Its protein is CASRPGQGGEKLFF.

V gene TRBV6-5 combines with J gene TRBJ2-1; D remains ambiguous. CDR1 MNHEY and CDR2 SVGAGI come from the germline V gene. V was pared by 6 bases and J by 4 bases, with 13 bases between. The CDR3 sequence is 14 residues long. CDR3 region: CASRNLGLYNEQFF. CDR3 nucleotides: TGTGCCAGCAGGAACCTAGGCCTTTACAATGAGCAGTTCTTC.

The chain is built from TRBV9 and TRBJ2-3; D call uncertain. CDR3 length equals 13 residues. The V and J ends lost 3 bases and 2 bases respectively, with 7 bases between them. The germline gives CDR1 SGDLS, CDR2 YYNGEE. CDR3 DNA: TGTGCCAGCAGCGGATTCAACACAGATACGCAGTATTTT. Protein product: CASSGFNTDTQYF.

This chain uses TRBV2 with TRBJ2-3; 12 bases match TRBD2. The CDR3 consists of 16 residues. Germline CDR1 is SNHLY and CDR2 is FYNNEI. V lost 6 bases to trimming and J lost 2 bases; unmatched junction nucleotides: 6. The CDR3 DNA follows: TGTGCCAGCAGACCCGGACTAGCGGGGCCCACAGATACGCAGTATTTT. Its protein is CASRPGLAGPTDTQYF. The whole variable domain, filled in from reference TRBV2 and TRBJ2-3, reads EPEVTQTPSHQVTQMGQEVILRCVPISNHLYFYWYRQILGQKVEFLVSFYNNEISEKSEIFDDQFSVERPDGSNFTLKIRSTKLEDSAMYFCASRPGLAGPTDTQYFGPGTRLTVL.

This sequence joins TRBV25-1 and TRBJ1-5; D not certain. Trimming shortened V by 5 bases and J by 6 bases, and 2 bases separated the two germline ends. Germline V lookup: CDR1 MGHDK, CDR2 SYGVNS. The CDR3 covers 10 residues. The CDR3 protein is CASSPQPQHF. The CDR3 DNA follows: TGTGCCAGCAGTCCTCAGCCCCAGCATTTT.

In its sample, this clone was seen once. V is TRBV2 and J is TRBJ2-1, with D possibly being TRBD1 or TRBD2 (6 bases each). The CDR3 runs 13 residues. V lost 6 bases and J 7 bases, leaving 13 bases between the germline ends. Germline lookup yields CDR1 SNHLY and CDR2 FYNNEI. The CDR3: CASRWGAGNEQFF. DNA of the CDR3: TGTGCCAGCAGGTGGGGGGCGGGAAATGAGCAGTTCTTC. The whole variable domain, remainder taken from reference TRBV2 and TRBJ2-1, is EPEVTQTPSHQVTQMGQEVILRCVPISNHLYFYWYRQILGQKVEFLVSFYNNEISEKSEIFDDQFSVERPDGSNFTLKIRSTKLEDSAMYFCASRWGAGNEQFFGPGTRLTVL.

V and J are TRBV2 and TRBJ2-5; TRBD1 matches at 11 bases. V gave up 5 bases and J gave up 4 bases; unmatched junction bases: 6. Germline assignment: CDR1 SNHLY and CDR2 FYNNEI. The CDR3 consists of 15 residues. CDR3 sequence: CASSIRTGGAETQYF. CDR3 nucleotides: TGTGCCAGCAGTATTCGGACAGGGGGCGCAGAGACCCAGTACTTC.

The gene calls are TRBV19 and TRBJ2-2, with D perhaps TRBD1 (6 bases). V was clipped by 3 bases and J by 2 bases, with 13 bases between them. This CDR3 is 16 amino acids long. Germline values: CDR1 LNHDA, CDR2 SQIVND (reference sequence). The CDR3 is CASSIRRRGNTGELFF. The CDR3 DNA sequence: TGTGCCAGTAGTATCCGGCGCAGGGGTAACACCGGGGAGCTGTTTTTT.

DNA of the CDR3: TGTGCCAGCAGCTTCTATGGGCCGGGACAGGGGCAGAATGAGCAGTTCTTC. Its protein product is CASSFYGPGQGQNEQFF. The chain uses TRBV7-3 and TRBJ2-1; 10 nucleotides agree with TRBD1. The CDR3 totals 17 residues. Germline V gene data show CDR1 as SGHTA and CDR2 as FQGTGA. With 3 bases clipped from V and 7 bases from J, the junction kept 12 bases outside the gene matches. Combining the CDR3 with reference TRBV7-3 and TRBJ2-1 gives the whole variable domain GAGVSQTPSNKVTEKGKYVELRCDPISGHTALYWYRQSLGQGPEFLIYFQGTGAADDSGLPNDRFFAVRPEGSVSTLKIQRTERGDSAVYLCASSFYGPGQGQNEQFFGPGTRLTVL.

The chain recombines TRBV2 with TRBJ2-7, with TRBD1 identical over 10 bases. This CDR3 is built from 15 residues. The germline V gene has CDR1 SNHLY and CDR2 FYNNEI. V lost 4 bases and J lost 0; bases outside the gene matches: 3. The CDR3 region has the DNA TGTGCCAGCAGTGGGGGACAGGGGTTCTCCTACGAGCAGTACTTC. Its protein product is CASSGGQGFSYEQYF.

The chain is built from TRBV7-8 and TRBJ2-1, with no clear D. The CDR3 consists of 13 residues. The ends were cut back, 3 bases at V and 8 bases at J, with 11 bases in the middle. The germline CDR1 and CDR2 sequences are SGHVS and FQNEAQ. CDR3 bases: TGTGCCAGCAGCTTTTGGGCCCGGGATGAGCAGTTCTTC. It specifies CASSFWARDEQFF.

The chain couples TRBV9 to TRBJ1-3, with D possibly TRBD1 on 5 matching bases. V was trimmed by 0 bases and J by 3 bases, leaving 7 bases between them. The CDR3 is 14 amino acids. Germline V gene sequence: CDR1 SGDLS, CDR2 YYNGEE. CDR3 sequence reads: CASSVATDGNTIYF. DNA for the CDR3: TGTGCCAGCAGCGTAGCGACAGATGGAAACACCATATATTTT.

This chain links TRBV11-2 with TRBJ2-7; D is ambiguous. The CDR3 contains 16 residues. Looked up from germline, CDR1 is SGHAT and CDR2 is FQNNGV. V dropped 6 bases and J dropped 2 bases, with 20 bases sitting between them. The CDR3 loop reads CASSLIRSERTYEQYF. In nucleotides, the CDR3 is TGTGCCAGCAGTCTTATAAGGTCGGAGAGAACCTACGAGCAGTACTTC.

J is TRBJ2-5 and V is TRBV12-2; TRBD1, as called in the table, went unchecked against the DNA. TRBV12-2 is designated a pseudogene. The CDR3 length is 14 residues. The CDR3 loop reads CASRPGQVGETQYF. The CDR3 DNA follows: TGTGCAAGTCGCCCCGGACAGGTTGGCGAGACCCAGTACTTC.

V gene TRBV5-4 combines with J gene TRBJ1-6; D gene ambiguous. The CDR3 is 15 residues long. The V gene lost 0 bases and the J gene lost 7 bases, with 11 bases spanning the gap. From germline, CDR1 is SGHNT and CDR2 YYREEE (reference sequence). CDR3 nucleotide sequence: TGTGCCAGCAGCTTGGTTGGGCGGGAGAATTCACCCCTCCACTTT. Translated, it gives CASSLVGRENSPLHF.

The rearrangement joins TRBV9 to TRBJ1-1, with 8 bases identical to TRBD1. This CDR3 spans 14 amino acids. Germline lookup yields CDR1 SGDLS and CDR2 YYNGEE. Trimming removed 4 bases from V and 7 bases from J; junction bases left unmatched: 9. The DNA of the CDR3 is TGTGCCAGCAGCACACAGACAGGGGCCGATGAAGCTTTCTTT. This codes for CASSTQTGADEAFF.